This T cell receptor beta chain was found in a study of cytomegalovirus exposure and HLA in healthy donors. Profiling relied on immunoSEQ multiplex PCR, and the TCRdb table lists in-frame clones only, not all of them. The sample lists some 210,000 clones; about nine tenths were seen once. Findings and caveats of the study: TCR beta chains numbering about 160 were designated cytomegalovirus-associated. Reported results showed that the classifier diagnosed cytomegalovirus status with high specificity and sensitivity.

With V trimmed by 4 bases and J by 4 bases, 6 bases remained unmatched. Germline assignment: CDR1 SGHRS and CDR2 YFSETQ. This CDR3 is 15 amino acids long. As to this clone: Its antigen is as yet unknown.

The sequenced material came from PBMCs. This sequence was found in a woman aged 18 to 35 in good health and CMV-seropositive. The V call is TRBV5-1, the J call TRBJ1-1; TRBD1 matches 11 bases. The CDR3 nucleotides are TGCGCCAGCAGCCTCCCCGGGACAGGGGGCACTGAAGCTTTCTTT. It yields the protein CASSLPGTGGTEAFF.